This T cell receptor (beta chain) comes out of a study of T cell responses to AZD1222 COVID-19 vaccine. Study details: Second doses that came at about 4 or about 12 weeks were put together.

This clone is a singleton in its sample. What it binds is not known. V was clipped by 4 bases and J by 0 bases; unmatched bases: 5. CDR1 is SGHRS, CDR2 YFSETQ, per germline. This CDR3 has 15 amino acids. The assay was immunoSEQ multiplex PCR, and TCRdb's table has in-frame clones only and misses some. This table holds about 130,000 clones, 93% found once. Regarding the study as a whole: White British ancestry dominated among donors, who included more females, and clonal diversity was possibly underestimated. Targeting of unmutated variant regions was reportedly seen in nearly half of spike-specific TCRs. Rises in breadth and depth of Spike-specific TCRs came after two AZD1222 doses.

V gene TRBV5-1 combines with J gene TRBJ2-3; 7 nucleotides line up with TRBD2. The sample consisted of peripheral blood, taken on day 0 of AZD1222 vaccination. The origin of this receptor is an adult in good health. CDR3 DNA sequence: TGCGCCAGCAGCCCCCAGCGGGATAGCACAGATACGCAGTATTTT. Protein: CASSPQRDSTDTQYF.